This TCR beta chain was captured by sequencing in a study of T cells of healthy individuals. This clonotype was counted only a few times. TCRdb re-analysed the 5' RACE reads in MiXCR, keeping a single row per CDR3 protein. The sample has tens of thousands of distinct CDR3 sequences; 15% to 20% are singletons. Germline V lookup: CDR1 SGHRS, CDR2 YFSETQ. Trimming pared 0 bases from V and 3 bases from J, leaving 6 bases between. This CDR3 is 14 amino acids long. The TCR was taken from a human donor in good health. The genes are TRBV5-1 and TRBJ2-2; TRBD1 might be the D (5 bases). The CDR3 loop is CASSLAGYTGELFF. CDR3 DNA sequence: TGCGCCAGCAGCTTGGCAGGGTACACCGGGGAGCTGTTTTTT.